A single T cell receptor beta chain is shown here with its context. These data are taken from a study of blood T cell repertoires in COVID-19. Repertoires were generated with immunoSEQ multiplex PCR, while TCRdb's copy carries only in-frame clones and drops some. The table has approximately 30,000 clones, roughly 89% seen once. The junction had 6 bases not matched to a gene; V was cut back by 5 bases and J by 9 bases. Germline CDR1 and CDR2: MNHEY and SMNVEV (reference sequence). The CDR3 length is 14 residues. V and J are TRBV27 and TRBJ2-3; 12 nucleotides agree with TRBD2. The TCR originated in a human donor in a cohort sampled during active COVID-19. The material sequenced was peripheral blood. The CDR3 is CASSLRTSGITQYF. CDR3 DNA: TGTGCCAGCAGTCTAAGGACTAGCGGGATAACGCAGTATTTT.